These 16 T cell receptor beta chains were sequenced from one sample in a study of beta chain features in type 1 diabetes. All of the isolated RNA was reverse transcribed, so expressed TCRB transcripts were sequenced. Repertoires were generated with immunoSEQ multiplex PCR, while TCRdb's copy carries only in-frame clones and drops some. The sample lists about 160,000 clones; roughly 7.1% were seen once. Study findings and constraints: Patients with Type 1 diabetes showed moderately but significantly shorter TCRB CDR3s in all four CD4+ subsets.

Antigens of these TCRs are unknown. Sequenced input: central memory CD4+ T cells from blood. The receptors here all came from a woman aged 40 to 50 with type 1 diabetes.

The gene calls are TRBV2 and TRBJ1-3, with TRBD1 matching 8 bases. The germline CDR1 and CDR2 sequences are SNHLY and FYNNEI. The CDR3 totals 14 residues. J gave up 4 bases and V 8 bases, and 7 bases lay outside the gene matches. CDR3 region: CASGGTGAGNTIYF. The CDR3 DNA reads as TGTGCCAGCGGGGGGACAGGTGCAGGAAACACCATATATTTT.

This clone was found many times. The chain uses TRBV29-1 and TRBJ1-5; D is unresolved. The V gene's germline CDR1 is SQVTM and CDR2 ANQGSEA. CDR3 length equals 11 residues. Trimming removed 4 bases from V and 6 bases from J, with 7 bases in between. The CDR3 nucleotides read TGCAGCGTTGGGGCGTCTCAGCCCCAGCATTTT. This codes for CSVGASQPQHF.

This clone has just a few counts. The sample holds other DNA sequences that translate to the same CDR3. The V and J genes are TRBV7-2 and TRBJ1-2; D ambiguous. V lost 1 base and J 5 bases, leaving 8 bases between the germline ends. There are 13 residues in the CDR3. CDR1 is SGHTA and CDR2 is FQGNSA in the germline V gene. The CDR3: CASSLGLLYGYTF. For the CDR3, the DNA is TGTGCCAGCAGCTTAGGTCTTCTGTATGGCTACACCTTC.

The chain has TRBV9 and TRBJ2-1; 7 positions agree with TRBD2. The CDR3 contains 15 residues. Germline V gives CDR1 SGDLS, CDR2 YYNGEE. Unmatched junction bases numbered 6, after V lost 2 bases and J lost 4 bases. CDR3 DNA sequence: TGTGCCAGCAGCGTCATAACGGGAGGATACAATGAGCAGTTCTTC. Its translation is CASSVITGGYNEQFF.

The rearrangement joins TRBV29-1 to TRBJ2-1; possible D gene TRBD1, 5 bases. The CDR3 spans 14 residues. Trimming took 7 bases from V and 0 from J, leaving 13 bases between them. Germline CDR1 SQVTM, CDR2 ANQGSEA. The DNA of the CDR3 is TGCAGCGCCGCCCAGGGATTCTCCTACAATGAGCAGTTCTTC. This sequence encodes CSAAQGFSYNEQFF.

There are a few counts of this clone. For the CDR3, the DNA is TGTGCCAGCAGCCCTCGGGACAGGGTAGCCGAGCAGTACTTC. Translation: CASSPRDRVAEQYF. The chain carries TRBV11-1 and TRBJ2-7, with 9 bases identical to TRBD1. CDR1 is SGHAT and CDR2 is FQDESV in the germline V gene (reference sequence). The CDR3 loop spans 14 amino acids. Trimming took 5 bases from V and 6 from J; bases not matched to a gene: 8.

J is TRBJ1-2 and V is TRBV10-3; D not resolved. V lost 6 bases, J lost 0 bases, and 5 bases lay in between. Germline CDR1 reads ENHRY; CDR2 reads SYGVKD. The CDR3 spans 12 residues. The CDR3 region is CAIRRTNYGYTF. CDR3 bases: TGTGCCATCAGGAGGACTAACTATGGCTACACCTTC.

This clone turned up a few times. V and J are TRBV7-2 and TRBJ2-2; D gene unclear. The germline CDR1 and CDR2 sequences are SGHTA and FQGNSA. V was shortened by 0 bases and J by 7 bases, with 3 bases between the two germline ends. The CDR3 contains 12 residues. CDR3 coding DNA: TGTGCCAGCAGCTTAGCCAGCGGGGAGCTGTTTTTT. Protein product: CASSLASGELFF.

This clone has more than one count but fewer than ten. The V call is TRBV7-2, the J call TRBJ1-1; D may be TRBD1 (6 bases). Germline V lookup: CDR1 SGHTA, CDR2 FQGNSA. The germline V and J ends were trimmed by 5 bases and 0 bases, with 13 bases remaining between them. CDR3 length: 15 amino acids. The DNA of the CDR3 is TGTGCCAGCAGCCCCAGGGGACCCGTGAACACTGAAGCTTTCTTT. Translated: CASSPRGPVNTEAFF.

This clone has more than one count but fewer than ten. The chain joins TRBV29-1 to TRBJ2-1; maybe TRBD2 (6 bases). Per germline, CDR1 SQVTM and CDR2 ANQGSEA. This CDR3 spans 11 amino acids. With 4 bases removed from V and 10 bases from J, the gap between germline ends came to 11 bases. The CDR3 region has the DNA TGCAGCGTTGCAAAGGAGGGCGAGCAGTTCTTC. It is translated as CSVAKEGEQFF.

This clone turned up a few times. This chain links TRBV7-9 with TRBJ1-6; D is uncertain. From germline, CDR1 is SEHNR and CDR2 FQNEAQ (reference sequence). Trimming left V 0 bases short and J 10 bases short, with 10 bases between. The CDR3 totals 14 residues. The CDR3 reads CASSLASIPSPLHF. CDR3 sequence (DNA): TGTGCCAGCAGCTTAGCGAGCATCCCCTCACCCCTCCACTTT.

The chain combines TRBV18 with TRBJ1-1, with D possibly TRBD1 on 5 matching bases. V lost 3 bases, J lost 5 bases, and 16 bases lay in between. CDR3 length: 15 amino acids. CDR1 and CDR2 from the germline V gene are KGHSH and LQKENI. The CDR3 protein is CASSPGTVRGTEAFF. For the CDR3, the DNA is TGTGCCAGCTCACCCGGGACGGTGCGGGGGACTGAAGCTTTCTTT.

In its sample, this clone was seen many times. The chain combines TRBV9 with TRBJ2-7, with TRBD2 matching 12 bases. Germline CDR1 is SGDLS and CDR2 is YYNGEE. The CDR3 is 17 residues long. Trimming took 4 bases from V and 6 from J; bases not matched to a gene: 14. The CDR3 protein is CASSLGLAGPGLGEQYF. CDR3 DNA: TGTGCCAGCAGCCTCGGACTAGCGGGACCCGGCTTGGGCGAGCAGTACTTC.

This rearrangement joins TRBV9 to TRBJ2-2, with a possible D match to TRBD2 (6 bases). From germline, CDR1 is SGDLS and CDR2 YYNGEE. This CDR3 region has 13 residues. V was trimmed by 4 bases and J by 7 bases, leaving 11 bases between them. The CDR3 coding sequence is TGTGCCAGCAGCCCGGCGGGGTACGGGGAGCTGTTTTTT. This sequence encodes CASSPAGYGELFF.

This clone was counted between two and nine times. The rearrangement uses TRBV2 and TRBJ1-1; the D gene is possibly TRBD1 (6 bases). The CDR3 covers 14 residues. V was cut by 8 bases and J by 5 bases, with 18 bases left in between. Per the germline V gene, CDR1 is SNHLY and CDR2 is FYNNEI. The CDR3 region is CASRREGGSTEAFF. The CDR3, as DNA: TGTGCCAGCCGCCGGGAGGGGGGATCTACTGAAGCTTTCTTT.

The rearrangement links TRBV28 to TRBJ1-2; D is undetermined. The CDR3 runs to 12 residues. V was trimmed by 4 bases and J by 8 bases, leaving 11 bases between them. The germline V gene has CDR1 MDHEN and CDR2 SYDVKM. CDR3 in DNA: TGTGCCAGCAGTTCGGTTAGAGTGGGCTACACCTTC. Translated, it gives CASSSVRVGYTF.